The 30 T cell receptor beta chains presented below share a single source sample, sequenced in a study of OX40 agonist ivuxolimab in advanced cancers. Profiled with immunoSEQ multiplex PCR; TCRdb holds only in-frame clones, not every one. The sample lists some 14,000 clones; roughly 92% were seen once. This material consisted of CD4+ or CD8+ T cells sorted from blood, taken in a trial of the OX40 agonist ivuxolimab. Receptors were obtained from an adult with an advanced solid tumor such as melanoma, head and neck, liver or kidney cancer.

This chain links TRBV2 with TRBJ2-7; D is perhaps TRBD2 (6 bases). V shed 3 bases and J shed 2 bases, with 14 bases lying between them. The CDR3 runs to 15 residues. From germline, CDR1 is SNHLY and CDR2 FYNNEI. The CDR3 coding sequence is TGTGCCAGCAGTGATCCAGCGGGTGAAACCTACGAGCAGTACTTC. Its protein is CASSDPAGETYEQYF.

J is TRBJ1-2 and V is TRBV28; the D gene is possibly TRBD1 (6 bases). Looked up from germline, CDR1 is MDHEN and CDR2 is SYDVKM. V was pared by 4 bases and J by 3 bases, with 21 bases between. The length of the CDR3 is 17 residues. CDR3: CASSSVDTGTLYYGYTF. The CDR3 nucleotides read TGTGCCAGCAGTTCCGTAGATACAGGGACCCTATACTATGGCTACACCTTC.

The rearrangement uses TRBV9 and TRBJ2-7; 10 bases are a match to TRBD1. Per the germline V gene, CDR1 is SGDLS and CDR2 is YYNGEE. Unmatched junction bases numbered 4, after V lost 4 bases and J lost 0 bases. The length of the CDR3 is 15 residues. The CDR3 bases are TGTGCCAGCAGCCCGGGACAGGGGAGCTCCTACGAGCAGTACTTC. Amino acid sequence: CASSPGQGSSYEQYF.

The count of this clone is one. The V call is TRBV5-6, the J call TRBJ1-2, with D unclear. Trimming removed 0 bases at V and 0 bases at J, with 6 bases between. CDR1 SGHDT and CDR2 YYEEEE come from the germline V gene. This CDR3 has 14 amino acids. The CDR3 loop reads CASSLGLSNYGYTF. The CDR3 bases are TGTGCCAGCAGCTTGGGCCTCTCTAACTATGGCTACACCTTC.

V usage is TRBV19 and J usage is TRBJ1-1; D unclear. Germline CDR1 LNHDA, CDR2 SQIVND (reference sequence). This CDR3 comprises 12 residues. Trimming removed 4 bases from V and 1 base from J, with 4 bases in between. The chain's CDR3 is CASSTGNTEAFF. DNA of the CDR3: TGTGCCAGTAGTACCGGGAACACTGAAGCTTTCTTT.

This clone was observed a single time. The J gene is TRBJ1-2, the V gene TRBV5-3; 11 bases map to TRBD1. TRBV5-3 falls under the ORF class, with uncertain function. The CDR3 loop spans 15 amino acids. After removal of 4 bases from V and 4 bases from J, the junction contained 6 bases not matched to a gene. CDR3 region: CARSLGTGGIYGYTF. The DNA of the CDR3 is TGTGCCAGAAGCCTAGGGACAGGGGGGATCTATGGCTACACCTTC.

The chain uses TRBV27 and TRBJ2-3; D is ambiguous. The germline V and J ends were trimmed by 3 bases and 2 bases, with 9 bases remaining between them. This CDR3 spans 14 amino acids. Germline V CDR1 and CDR2: MNHEY, SMNVEV (reference sequence). The CDR3 loop is CASSFYSTTDTQYF. CDR3 nucleotide sequence: TGTGCCAGCAGTTTTTACTCTACCACAGATACGCAGTATTTT.

This chain links TRBV5-6 with TRBJ1-2; D possibly corresponds to TRBD1 (6 bases). The CDR3 is 15 amino acids. Germline loops: CDR1 SGHDT, CDR2 YYEEEE. Trimming stripped 3 bases from V and 1 base from J, with 13 bases between. CDR3 region: CASSWGDTVNYGYTF. CDR3 DNA: TGTGCCAGCAGCTGGGGGGACACTGTTAACTATGGCTACACCTTC.

The chain uses TRBV28 and TRBJ1-6, with D perhaps matching TRBD1 (5 bases). Germline V lookup: CDR1 MDHEN, CDR2 SYDVKM. The ends were cut back, 3 bases at V and 8 bases at J, with 11 bases in the middle. CDR3 length: 14 amino acids. CDR3 loop: CASSLPGPYSPLHF. Written as DNA, the CDR3 is TGTGCCAGCAGTTTGCCGGGGCCCTATTCACCCCTCCACTTT.

The J gene is TRBJ1-6, the V gene TRBV20-1; D remains unclear. V shed 5 bases and J shed 6 bases, with 5 bases lying between them. The CDR3 runs 11 residues. Germline assignment: CDR1 DFQATT and CDR2 SNEGSKA (reference sequence). The CDR3 sequence is CSAGFNSPLHF. Here the CDR3 DNA reads TGCAGTGCTGGTTTTAATTCACCCCTCCACTTT.

The rearrangement uses TRBV11-2 and TRBJ1-3, with D maybe TRBD1 (5 bases). CDR1 and CDR2 from the germline V gene are SGHAT and FQNNGV. The V end lost 5 bases, the J end lost 2 bases, and 25 bases lay between the germline ends. The CDR3 is 19 amino acids. This CDR3 reads CASSPPPEGLVLTGNTIYF. Here the CDR3 DNA reads TGTGCCAGCAGCCCACCCCCTGAGGGGTTAGTACTAACTGGAAACACCATATATTTT.

The rearrangement joins TRBV27 to TRBJ2-1, with D tentatively TRBD2 (6 bases). V lost 3 bases and J 5 bases, leaving 11 bases between the germline ends. Per germline, CDR1 MNHEY and CDR2 SMNVEV (reference sequence). There are 14 residues in the CDR3. The DNA for the CDR3 is TGTGCCAGCAGTTTGGGGGGAGAGAACAATGAGCAGTTCTTC. Protein: CASSLGGENNEQFF.

The genes are TRBV20-1 and TRBJ1-1, with no clear D. The germline CDR1 and CDR2 sequences are DFQATT and SNEGSKA (reference sequence). This CDR3 has 10 residues. V lost 3 bases and J 8 bases, leaving 7 bases between the germline ends. In DNA, the CDR3 is TGCAGTGCTAGGTTCGGGGAAGCTTTCTTT. Encoded protein: CSARFGEAFF.

The chain couples TRBV4-1 to TRBJ2-2; D unclear. The germline V and J ends were trimmed by 4 bases and 4 bases, with 10 bases remaining between them. The CDR3 spans 14 residues. Germline CDR1 is MGHRA and CDR2 is YSYEKL. The chain's CDR3 is CASSLGWATGELFF. Here the CDR3 DNA reads TGCGCCAGCAGCCTGGGGTGGGCCACCGGGGAGCTGTTTTTT.

The rearrangement uses TRBV29-1 and TRBJ1-2; TRBD1 might be the D (5 bases). Trimming left V 1 base short and J 4 bases short, with 10 bases between. Germline values: CDR1 SQVTM, CDR2 ANQGSEA. The CDR3 has 13 residues. CDR3 in DNA: TGCAGCGTTGAAGTTTTAGGGGCCTATGGCTACACCTTC. Residues: CSVEVLGAYGYTF.

V usage is TRBV5-5 and J usage is TRBJ1-1, with no clear D. The V gene's germline CDR1 is SGHKS and CDR2 YYEKEE (reference sequence). The V end was cut by 0 bases, the J end by 5 bases, with 8 bases between. CDR3 length: 13 amino acids. The CDR3 here is CASSLGSATEAFF. Written as DNA, the CDR3 is TGTGCCAGCAGCTTGGGGTCGGCGACTGAAGCTTTCTTT.

The chain couples TRBV6-5 to TRBJ2-3, with a tentative D call TRBD2 (5 bases). Germline V lookup: CDR1 MNHEY, CDR2 SVGAGI. The CDR3 is 14 residues long. The germline V and J ends were trimmed by 2 bases and 2 bases, with 8 bases remaining between them. The CDR3 reads CASSYMGVTDTQYF. CDR3 DNA sequence: TGTGCCAGCAGTTACATGGGAGTCACAGATACGCAGTATTTT.

This clone was seen just once. The J gene is TRBJ1-1, the V gene TRBV7-3, with unresolved D. The germline V gene has CDR1 SGHTA and CDR2 FQGTGA. Trimming took off 3 bases at V and 3 bases at J, with 8 bases between the two ends. CDR3 length: 13 amino acids. CDR3 nucleotide sequence: TGTGCCAGCAGCTTTGCGGGTCACACTGAAGCTTTCTTT. Encoded protein: CASSFAGHTEAFF.

This chain joins TRBV27 and TRBJ2-1; possibly TRBD1 or TRBD2 for D (5 bases each). V shed 7 bases and J shed 1 base, with 20 bases lying between them. The CDR3 is made up of 17 amino acids. Germline CDR1 and CDR2: MNHEY and SMNVEV (reference sequence). CDR3: CASTPHGTGLSYNEQFF. CDR3 sequence (DNA): TGTGCCAGCACCCCCCACGGGACGGGGCTATCCTACAATGAGCAGTTCTTC.

This chain joins TRBV6-5 and TRBJ2-1; D is ambiguous. CDR3 length: 16 amino acids. V lost 0 bases and J lost 0, with 9 bases in between. Germline V gives CDR1 MNHEY, CDR2 SVGAGI. This CDR3 is CASSYSAAVSYNEQFF. The CDR3 coding sequence is TGTGCCAGCAGTTACTCGGCAGCCGTCTCCTACAATGAGCAGTTCTTC.

The chain employs TRBV29-1 and TRBJ1-3, with a possible D match to TRBD1 (5 bases). This CDR3 spans 13 amino acids. The ends were cut back, 5 bases at V and 6 bases at J, with 14 bases in the middle. Germline V gene lookup returns CDR1 SQVTM and CDR2 ANQGSEA. The CDR3 is CSVRQTPENTIYF. The DNA of the CDR3 is TGCAGCGTTCGACAGACCCCTGAAAACACCATATATTTT.

The chain's CDR3 is CASSLYDRGLGQPQHF. The CDR3 DNA reads TGTGCCAGCAGTTTATACGACAGGGGGCTGGGGCAGCCCCAGCATTTT. The rearrangement joins TRBV28 to TRBJ1-5, with TRBD1 matching 10 bases. Germline-derived CDR1 and CDR2 are MDHEN and SYDVKM. This CDR3 is 16 amino acids long. The V gene end was trimmed by 1 base and the J gene end by 7 bases; junction bases not matched to a gene: 7.

V gene TRBV15 combines with J gene TRBJ2-3, with D unclear. Germline V gene lookup returns CDR1 LNHNV and CDR2 YYDKDF (reference sequence). The length of the CDR3 is 13 residues. The V gene lost 3 bases and the J gene lost 6 bases, with 10 bases spanning the gap. CDR3 protein: CATSRDHTDTQYF. The CDR3, as DNA: TGTGCCACCAGCAGGGACCATACGGATACGCAGTATTTT.

The genes are TRBV19 and TRBJ1-1; D uncertain. V gave up 3 bases and J gave up 1 base, with 12 bases separating them. CDR1 and CDR2 (germline): LNHDA, SQIVND (reference sequence). This CDR3 contains 15 residues. The CDR3 DNA reads TGTGCCAGTAGTATTCCGGACGGGAAGAACACTGAAGCTTTCTTT. The encoded protein is CASSIPDGKNTEAFF. Using reference TRBV19 and TRBJ1-1 for the parts outside the CDR3, the full variable domain is DGGITQSPKYLFRKEGQNVTLSCEQNLNHDAMYWYRQDPGQGLRLIYYSQIVNDFQKGDIAEGYSVSREKKESFPLTVTSAQKNPTAFYLCASSIPDGKNTEAFFGQGTRLTVV.

V and J are TRBV11-3 and TRBJ2-1; 8 bases fit TRBD2. V lost 5 bases, J lost 5 bases, and 8 bases stayed unmatched. CDR1 is SGHNT and CDR2 is YENEEA in the germline V gene. This CDR3 contains 15 residues. The CDR3 loop is CASSQGGSGDNEQFF. The CDR3 bases are TGTGCCAGCAGCCAAGGAGGTAGCGGGGACAATGAGCAGTTCTTC.

This clone was observed a single time. This chain connects TRBV4-1 to TRBJ2-1; possible D gene TRBD2, 6 bases. The V gene's germline CDR1 is MGHRA and CDR2 YSYEKL. Trimming cost V 1 base and J 14 bases, with 21 bases left between them. This CDR3 has 15 residues. The CDR3 here is CASSQVGGLFGGKFF. The CDR3 coding sequence is TGCGCCAGCAGCCAAGTGGGGGGACTGTTCGGTGGGAAGTTCTTC.

This clone was picked up one time. CDR3 protein: CASSWLTGNPNSPLHF. As DNA, the CDR3 is TGTGCCAGCAGCTGGCTGACAGGGAATCCTAATTCACCCCTCCACTTT. The genes are TRBV11-2 and TRBJ1-6; TRBD1 aligns across 7 bases. The ends lost 4 bases at V and 6 bases at J; junction bases unmatched: 9. Germline loops: CDR1 SGHAT, CDR2 FQNNGV. The CDR3 has 16 residues.

The V call is TRBV5-6, the J call TRBJ2-7; no clear D. The V end lost 0 bases, the J end lost 1 base, and 8 bases lay between the germline ends. The CDR3 is 14 residues long. Germline V gene sequence: CDR1 SGHDT, CDR2 YYEEEE. DNA of the CDR3: TGTGCCAGCAGCTTGGCTAGTGTGTCCTACGAGCAGTACTTC. Its protein product is CASSLASVSYEQYF.

This clone was recorded once. The V call is TRBV2, the J call TRBJ1-1, with 7 bases aligning to TRBD1. The CDR3 covers 15 residues. V shed 5 bases and J 11 bases; nucleotides not matched to a gene: 17. Germline values: CDR1 SNHLY, CDR2 FYNNEI. This CDR3 is CASSLPGQIKNWAFF. CDR3 bases: TGTGCCAGCAGTCTCCCGGGACAGATAAAAAACTGGGCTTTCTTT.

The V and J genes are TRBV6-5 and TRBJ2-5; 11 nucleotides align to TRBD2. CDR1 and CDR2 from the germline V gene are MNHEY and SVGAGI. Trimming took 4 bases from V and 5 from J; bases not matched to a gene: 6. This CDR3 spans 15 amino acids. CDR3 nucleotide sequence: TGTGCCAGCAGTTTCACTAGCGGGAGCGAGGAGACCCAGTACTTC. Translation gives CASSFTSGSEETQYF.